This T cell receptor (beta chain) was identified in a study of T cell repertoires in cytomegalovirus infection. Study overall: As its CMV epitopes, the study selected recently identified HLA-C-restricted and well-studied HLA-B-restricted targets. Public TCR beta signatures were indicative of both CMV infection and a matching HLA type. Study-level results: The study found HLA-C-restricted CMV-specific TCR beta clonotypes dominating the ex vivo response. Carriers of CMV and the relevant HLA type were discriminated by public TCR beta frequency.

As for this clonotype: Its antigen is unidentified.

From the reads, TCRdb called clonotypes with MiXCR, one entry per CDR3 protein. The data hold some 590,000 distinct CDR3 sequences, with around two fifths observed a single time. The germline CDR1 and CDR2 sequences are LNHNV and YYDKDF (reference sequence). The CDR3 runs 13 residues. With 3 bases removed from V and 3 bases from J, the gap between germline ends came to 8 bases. This clonotype was obtained from a human donor in good health (CMV status not recorded). Some clones in this sample may be carry-over from other donors' samples. The chain joins TRBV15 to TRBJ1-1; D is unclear. The input for sequencing was cultured PBMCs, taken from culture after CMV antigen stimulation. The CDR3 spells CATSSTVDTEAFF. The CDR3 nucleotides read TGTGCCACCAGCAGTACAGTTGACACTGAAGCTTTCTTT.